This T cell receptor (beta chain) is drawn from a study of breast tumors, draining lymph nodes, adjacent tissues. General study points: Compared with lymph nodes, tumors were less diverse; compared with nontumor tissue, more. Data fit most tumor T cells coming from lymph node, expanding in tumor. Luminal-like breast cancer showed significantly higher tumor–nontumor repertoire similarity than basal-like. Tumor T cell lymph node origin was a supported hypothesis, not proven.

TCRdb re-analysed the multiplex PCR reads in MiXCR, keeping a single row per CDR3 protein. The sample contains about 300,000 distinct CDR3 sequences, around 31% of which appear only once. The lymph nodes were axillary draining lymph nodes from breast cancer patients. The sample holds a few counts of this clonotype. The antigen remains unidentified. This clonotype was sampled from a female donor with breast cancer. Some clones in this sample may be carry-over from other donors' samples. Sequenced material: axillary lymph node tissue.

The CDR3 nucleotides are TGTGCCAGCAGTGAAGCGGCTGGGGGGGGTGGCTATGGCTACACCTTC. Its translation: CASSEAAGGGGYGYTF. This chain uses TRBV6-1 with TRBJ1-2, with D possibly matching TRBD1 (5 bases). Trimming pared 0 bases from V and 4 bases from J, leaving 15 bases between. The CDR3 runs 16 residues. The germline V gene has CDR1 MNHNS and CDR2 SASEGT.